Presented here are 25 T cell receptor beta chains from one specimen sequenced in a study of regulatory T cells in long-lasting Graves disease. Libraries of TCR beta came from iRepertoire HTBI primers plus Arm-PCR of CDR3 regions. TCRdb reanalysed the multiplex PCR reads using MiXCR and keeps one entry per CDR3 protein. The repertoire has 440,000 or so distinct CDR3 sequences, more than 13% of them found once; the top ten carry approximately 16%. Time point specified: newly diagnosed GD, antithyroid drugs for less than 3 months. The TCR library was made from RNA that had been extracted from PBMCs in TRIzol. This sample also belongs to another study, concerning T cells in Graves' hyperthyroidism and ophthalmopathy.

Specimen: peripheral blood mononuclear cells (PBMCs), collected at new diagnosis, from a patient treated with antithyroid drugs. The receptor source for this set is a woman in her 30s with Graves disease.

This clonotype came up a few times. The chain uses TRBV20-1 and TRBJ2-1; no clear D. Trimming removed 5 bases at V and 0 bases at J, with 8 bases between. The CDR3 is made up of 13 amino acids. The germline V gene has CDR1 DFQATT and CDR2 SNEGSKA (reference sequence). The CDR3 DNA is TGCAGTGCTGAAGTAGTCTCCTACAATGAGCAGTTCTTC. It encodes CSAEVVSYNEQFF.

This clonotype was counted many times. This chain connects TRBV27 to TRBJ2-1; 8 nucleotides agree with TRBD2. The CDR3 extends over 14 amino acids. The junction had 10 bases not matched to a gene; V was cut back by 6 bases and J by 9 bases. Germline CDR1 MNHEY, CDR2 SMNVEV (reference sequence). The chain's CDR3 is CASRVGSGRAEQFF. CDR3 sequence (DNA): TGTGCCAGCAGGGTGGGTTCCGGGAGGGCTGAGCAGTTCTTC.

The rearrangement uses TRBV29-1 and TRBJ2-2, with 7 positions matching TRBD1. The junction had 7 bases not matched to a gene; V was cut back by 6 bases and J by 0 bases. The CDR3 spans 15 residues. Germline V gene data show CDR1 as SQVTM and CDR2 as ANQGSEA. CDR3 nucleotide sequence: TGCAGCGTGGCGACCGGGACAGCGAACACCGGGGAGCTGTTTTTT. Its translation: CSVATGTANTGELFF.

The V and J genes are TRBV19 and TRBJ2-7; 13 bases map to TRBD2. The CDR3 length is 15 residues. V shed 5 bases and J 5 bases; nucleotides not matched to a gene: 6. From germline, CDR1 is LNHDA and CDR2 SQIVND (reference sequence). The CDR3 spells CASSWTSGSSHEQYF. The CDR3 DNA reads TGTGCCAGTAGTTGGACTAGCGGGAGTTCCCACGAGCAGTACTTC.

The table lists this clonotype with many counts. The V and J genes are TRBV28 and TRBJ1-2; 8 nucleotides align to TRBD1. V lost 6 bases to trimming and J lost 6 bases; unmatched junction nucleotides: 6. This CDR3 contains 13 residues. Per germline, CDR1 MDHEN and CDR2 SYDVKM. The CDR3 nucleotides read TGTGCCAGCAGGGAGACAGGGGAACATGGCTACACCTTC. It specifies CASRETGEHGYTF.

This clonotype was recorded many times. CDR3 residues: CSVERTGTYEQYF. The CDR3 DNA reads as TGCAGCGTTGAACGGACAGGGACCTACGAGCAGTACTTC. V and J are TRBV29-1 and TRBJ2-7, with 8 bases aligning to TRBD1. V trimming: 2 bases; J trimming: 2 bases; junction bases outside the gene matches: 2. CDR3 length: 13 residues. Germline CDR1 is SQVTM and CDR2 is ANQGSEA.

This clonotype appeared many times. The chain carries TRBV20-1 and TRBJ2-1; 11 nucleotides match TRBD2. Germline lookup yields CDR1 DFQATT and CDR2 SNEGSKA (reference sequence). The trim removed 3 bases at V and 3 bases at J, leaving 7 bases unmatched. This CDR3 comprises 16 residues. The chain's CDR3 is CSARGLAETFYNEQFF. For the CDR3, the DNA is TGCAGTGCTAGGGGACTAGCGGAGACTTTCTACAATGAGCAGTTCTTC.

This sequence joins TRBV7-8 and TRBJ1-5; D not certain. CDR3 length: 15 residues. The germline V and J ends were trimmed by 3 bases and 5 bases, with 14 bases remaining between them. The germline V gene encodes CDR1 SGHVS and CDR2 FQNEAQ. The chain's CDR3 is CASSFKGGHDQPQHF. CDR3 in DNA: TGTGCCAGCAGCTTTAAGGGAGGGCACGATCAGCCCCAGCATTTT.

This clonotype has ten or more counts. The gene calls are TRBV5-6 and TRBJ1-4; D remains unclear. The CDR3 has 16 residues. Germline CDR1 is SGHDT and CDR2 is YYEEEE. V lost 2 bases and J 1 base, leaving 12 bases between the germline ends. As DNA, the CDR3 is TGTGCCAGCAGCTTTACGAAACAGTTAACTAATGAAAAACTGTTTTTT. Protein product: CASSFTKQLTNEKLFF.

This clonotype has ten or more counts. The V gene is TRBV7-9, the J gene TRBJ2-7, with TRBD2 matching over 9 bases. V gave up 0 bases and J gave up 0 bases; unmatched junction bases: 0. CDR1 is SEHNR and CDR2 is FQNEAQ in the germline V gene (reference sequence). The CDR3 contains 15 residues. DNA of the CDR3: TGTGCCAGCAGCTTAGCTAGCGGGAGCTCCTACGAGCAGTACTTC. Its protein is CASSLASGSSYEQYF.

This clonotype appeared many times. The CDR3 bases are TGTGCCAGCAGCCAAGATAGGGGGTTCGGAAACACCATATATTTT. It yields the protein CASSQDRGFGNTIYF. The chain has TRBV3-1 and TRBJ1-3; perhaps TRBD1 as D (6 bases). V lost 0 bases to trimming and J lost 4 bases, with 10 bases between them. There are 15 residues in the CDR3. Germline V CDR1 and CDR2: LGHDT, YNNKEL (reference sequence).

The table lists this clonotype with many counts. V is TRBV12-3 or TRBV12-4 and J is TRBJ2-2; D remains ambiguous. This CDR3 spans 15 amino acids. The ends were cut back, 5 bases at V and 5 bases at J, with 15 bases in the middle. The CDR3 is CASSQTGGPTGELFF. As DNA, the CDR3 is TGTGCCAGCAGTCAAACGGGCGGACCTACCGGGGAGCTGTTTTTT.

There are many counts of this clonotype. The V gene is TRBV18, the J gene TRBJ1-1, with 10 bases fitting TRBD1. The J segment lost 5 bases and the V segment lost 3 bases, leaving 12 bases of the junction unmatched. The CDR3 consists of 17 residues. The germline V gene encodes CDR1 KGHSH and CDR2 LQKENI. The CDR3 coding sequence is TGTGCCAGCTCACCTCGTCCCGGGACAGGGGCGGGAACTGAAGCTTTCTTT. Translated, it gives CASSPRPGTGAGTEAFF.

The chain combines TRBV11-2 with TRBJ2-7; TRBD2 aligns across 14 bases. The CDR3 has 15 amino acids. The germline CDR1 and CDR2 sequences are SGHAT and FQNNGV. V gave up 5 bases and J gave up 5 bases; unmatched junction bases: 5. The CDR3 region is CASSPAGLAGDEQYF. The CDR3 region has the DNA TGTGCCAGCAGCCCGGCGGGACTAGCGGGGGACGAGCAGTACTTC.

With regard to this clonotype: With a much larger clone just one base away, this may be a read error. The J gene is TRBJ2-4, the V gene TRBV12-3 or TRBV12-4, with D perhaps matching TRBD2 (6 bases). This CDR3 is 11 amino acids long. CDR3 protein: CASSGGYRSHF. CDR3 DNA: TGTGCCAGCAGTGGGGGGTACCGATCTCACTTC.

V and J are TRBV9 and TRBJ1-2; 7 bases agree with TRBD1. CDR1 is SGDLS and CDR2 is YYNGEE in the germline V gene. V shed 5 bases, J shed 7 bases, and the junction held 8 bases outside the gene matches. CDR3 size: 13 residues. The CDR3 sequence: CASRARQGGGYTF. CDR3 in DNA: TGTGCCAGCAGAGCCAGACAGGGTGGTGGCTACACCTTC.

The V gene is TRBV12-3 or TRBV12-4, the J gene TRBJ2-2, with 13 bases lining up with TRBD2. J gave up 5 bases and V 6 bases, and 6 bases lay outside the gene matches. The CDR3 totals 16 residues. CDR3 amino acids: CASRIGLAGETGELFF. CDR3 coding DNA: TGTGCCAGCAGGATTGGACTAGCGGGAGAAACCGGGGAGCTGTTTTTT.

The CDR3 protein is CASSQDLPGNNEQFF. The CDR3 DNA is TGCGCCAGCAGCCAAGATCTGCCAGGGAACAATGAGCAGTTCTTC. The J gene is TRBJ2-1, the V gene TRBV4-1; possibly TRBD1 for D (5 bases). V lost 0 bases to trimming and J lost 5 bases, with 11 bases between them. This CDR3 is 15 amino acids long. Per germline, CDR1 MGHRA and CDR2 YSYEKL.

The rearrangement uses TRBV20-1 and TRBJ2-2; tentatively, D is TRBD1 or TRBD2 (5 bases each). V shed 5 bases and J shed 4 bases, with 14 bases lying between them. There are 14 residues in the CDR3. Germline lookup yields CDR1 DFQATT and CDR2 SNEGSKA (reference sequence). The DNA for the CDR3 is TGCAGTGCTCTCCGGGACGGGTCCACCGGGGAGCTGTTTTTT. It encodes CSALRDGSTGELFF.

Many counts were recorded for this clonotype. The chain uses TRBV20-1 and TRBJ2-3; D remains ambiguous. This CDR3 comprises 12 residues. Germline CDR1 is DFQATT and CDR2 is SNEGSKA (reference sequence). The V end lost 2 bases, the J end lost 0 bases, and 3 bases lay between the germline ends. CDR3 bases: TGCAGTGCTAGACGCAGCACAGATACGCAGTATTTT. Protein: CSARRSTDTQYF.

In its sample, this clonotype was seen a few times. The V call is TRBV27, the J call TRBJ2-2, with D tentatively TRBD2 (6 bases). This CDR3 has 14 amino acids. Trimming stripped 3 bases from V and 6 bases from J, with 11 bases between. CDR1 MNHEY and CDR2 SMNVEV come from the germline V gene (reference sequence). The CDR3 DNA sequence: TGTGCCAGCAGTTTCGGAGGGGACCCCGGGGAGCTGTTTTTT. Protein product: CASSFGGDPGELFF.

This clonotype occurred many times. This sequence joins TRBV4-1 and TRBJ2-7, with D possibly TRBD2 on 5 matching bases. The CDR3 sequence is 15 residues long. Trimming pared 1 base from V and 6 bases from J, leaving 16 bases between. Germline V gene data show CDR1 as MGHRA and CDR2 as YSYEKL. For the CDR3, the DNA is TGCGCCAGCAGCCAAGTCACGGGATCAAACTTCGAGCAGTACTTC. Protein product: CASSQVTGSNFEQYF.

At least ten counts were recorded for this clonotype. This sequence joins TRBV6-1 and TRBJ2-7; D remains ambiguous. With 6 bases removed from V and 2 bases from J, the gap between germline ends came to 17 bases. Germline lookup yields CDR1 MNHNS and CDR2 SASEGT. This CDR3 region has 15 residues. CDR3 loop: CASRVGVSDAYEQYF. The CDR3 DNA follows: TGTGCCAGCAGAGTTGGGGTATCGGACGCCTACGAGCAGTACTTC.

This clonotype has ten or more counts. The chain is built from TRBV5-1 and TRBJ2-7; 10 bases agree with TRBD1. The CDR3 has 16 amino acids. With V trimmed by 3 bases and J by 2 bases, 8 bases remained unmatched. CDR1 is SGHRS, CDR2 YFSETQ, per germline. CDR3 nucleotides: TGCGCCAGCAGCTCCACGGGACAGGGGAAGGCCTACGAGCAGTACTTC. Translating it yields CASSSTGQGKAYEQYF.

V and J are TRBV4-2 and TRBJ2-3, with D perhaps TRBD1 or TRBD2 (6 bases each). Trimming stripped 4 bases from V and 5 bases from J, with 16 bases between. Germline V gene lookup returns CDR1 LGHNA and CDR2 YNFKEQ. This CDR3 contains 15 residues. CDR3 DNA sequence: TGTGCCAGCAGCCGAGGAGGGCCCAGGGGAGATACGCAGTATTTT. Its protein is CASSRGGPRGDTQYF.